Below are 26 T cell receptor beta chains sequenced from a single sample in a study of blood T cell repertoires in COVID-19. This table comes from immunoSEQ multiplex PCR, and its TCRdb copy is limited to in-frame clones, with some not included. The sample contains 200,000 to 250,000 clones, approximately 83% of which appear only once. Sequencing was done on a sample of PBMCs or T cells enriched from blood (not recorded which). Receptors originate from a woman in her sixties or seventies who had recovered from COVID-19.

There are a few counts of this clone. CDR3 protein: CASTATVTNEKLFF. CDR3 nucleotides: TGTGCCAGCACCGCGACAGTAACTAATGAAAAACTGTTTTTT. The V call is TRBV2, the J call TRBJ1-4; D perhaps matches TRBD1 (5 bases). CDR3 size: 14 residues. CDR1 SNHLY and CDR2 FYNNEI come from the germline V gene. Trimming pared 7 bases from V and 1 base from J, leaving 10 bases between.

The V and J genes are TRBV5-6 and TRBJ1-1; 9 nucleotides line up with TRBD1. Germline assignment: CDR1 SGHDT and CDR2 YYEEEE. The CDR3 runs to 15 residues. J was trimmed by 1 base and V by 2 bases; bases with no gene match: 3. CDR3 bases: TGTGCCAGCAGCTTTGGGACAGGGTGGAACACTGAAGCTTTCTTT. Its protein product is CASSFGTGWNTEAFF.

The rearrangement links TRBV18 to TRBJ2-1; D perhaps matches TRBD1 (6 bases). CDR3 length: 15 residues. The V gene lost 8 bases and the J gene lost 7 bases, with 21 bases spanning the gap. Germline CDR1 and CDR2: KGHSH and LQKENI. CDR3 bases: TGTGCCAGCACAAGAACAGGGTGGAGTTTGAATGAGCAGTTCTTC. Amino acid sequence: CASTRTGWSLNEQFF.

The chain employs TRBV7-2 and TRBJ2-1, with a weak D call TRBD2 (6 bases). CDR3 length equals 14 residues. Looked up from germline, CDR1 is SGHTA and CDR2 is FQGNSA. The V end was cut by 3 bases, the J end by 4 bases, with 10 bases between. In DNA form, the CDR3 reads TGTGCCAGCAGCTTGCCGGGACTTTACAATGAGCAGTTCTTC. Amino acids: CASSLPGLYNEQFF.

The rearrangement links TRBV19 to TRBJ1-2; 8 bases are a match to TRBD1. The germline V gene encodes CDR1 LNHDA and CDR2 SQIVND (reference sequence). After removal of 5 bases from V and 8 bases from J, the junction contained 10 bases not matched to a gene. The CDR3 extends over 14 amino acids. The CDR3 here is CASSVNQGAWGYTF. The DNA for the CDR3 is TGTGCCAGTAGTGTAAACCAGGGGGCTTGGGGCTACACCTTC.

J is TRBJ1-2 and V is TRBV3-1 (or the pseudogene TRBV3-2); TRBD1 is a possible D gene (5 bases). V lost 9 bases to trimming and J lost 4 bases, with 9 bases between them. From germline, CDR1 is LGHDT and CDR2 YNNKEL (reference sequence). The CDR3 sequence is 11 residues long. CDR3 amino acids: CASGGGYGYTF. The CDR3 DNA sequence: TGTGCCAGTGGGGGGGGCTATGGCTACACCTTC.

The rearrangement links TRBV2 to TRBJ1-4, with 8 positions matching TRBD1. The trim removed 7 bases at V and 1 base at J, leaving 5 bases unmatched. Germline V gene data show CDR1 as SNHLY and CDR2 as FYNNEI. This CDR3 comprises 15 residues. The CDR3 DNA sequence: TGTGCCAGCAATCGAGACAGGGGAACTAATGAAAAACTGTTTTTT. It is translated as CASNRDRGTNEKLFF.

The gene calls are TRBV6-6 and TRBJ2-7; TRBD2 matches 9 bases. This CDR3 spans 14 amino acids. Germline trimming cut 5 bases from V and 5 bases from J; bases unmatched to any gene: 7. Germline-derived CDR1 and CDR2 are MNHNY and SVGAGI (reference sequence). The CDR3 is CASSVSGSHHEQYF. CDR3 sequence (DNA): TGTGCCAGCAGTGTTAGCGGGAGCCACCACGAGCAGTACTTC.

The rearrangement uses TRBV27 and TRBJ2-7, with D possibly matching TRBD2 (6 bases). Deletions cut 5 bases from V and 3 bases from J, with 11 bases between. Per germline, CDR1 MNHEY and CDR2 SMNVEV (reference sequence). The CDR3 extends over 13 amino acids. The CDR3 DNA is TGTGCCAGCAGTCGAGCGGGCGGCTACGAGCAGTACTTC. Its translation is CASSRAGGYEQYF.

V is TRBV6-1 and J is TRBJ2-1; 8 nucleotides line up with TRBD2. Germline CDR1 is MNHNS and CDR2 is SASEGT. The CDR3 is made up of 15 amino acids. The V and J ends lost 0 bases and 10 bases, in that order; junction bases with no gene match: 8. The CDR3 reads CASSEASGSQTEQFF. The CDR3, as DNA: TGTGCCAGCAGTGAAGCCAGCGGGAGCCAAACCGAGCAGTTCTTC.

In regard to this clone: The junction departs from the called germline gene at one end, perhaps through a read error. In the same sample, other DNA sequences code for this CDR3. DNA of the CDR3: TGCGCCAGCAGTTTGGCAGGGGGCCTGGAGCAGTTCTTC. Translating gives CASSLAGGLEQFF. The chain employs TRBV5-1 and TRBJ2-1; 8 bases line up with TRBD1. Germline V CDR1 and CDR2: SGHRS, YFSETQ. The CDR3 is 13 residues long.

In its sample, this clone was seen a few times. The rearrangement joins TRBV19 to TRBJ1-2; 8 nucleotides match TRBD1. CDR1 and CDR2 from the germline V gene are LNHDA and SQIVND (reference sequence). Germline trimming cut 6 bases from V and 3 bases from J; bases unmatched to any gene: 6. This CDR3 region has 14 residues. DNA for the CDR3: TGTGCCAGTAGGGACAGGGCCCTTTACTATGGCTACACCTTC. Residues: CASRDRALYYGYTF.

This sequence joins TRBV5-4 and TRBJ1-2; 10 bases map to TRBD1. The germline V gene has CDR1 SGHNT and CDR2 YYREEE (reference sequence). V shed 0 bases and J 6 bases; nucleotides not matched to a gene: 2. The CDR3 contains 14 residues. CDR3 residues: CASSLGQGADGYTF. The CDR3 DNA sequence: TGTGCCAGCAGCTTGGGACAGGGGGCGGATGGCTACACCTTC.

V and J are TRBV5-1 and TRBJ1-1; D unclear. The CDR3 runs 14 residues. Germline V gene sequence: CDR1 SGHRS, CDR2 YFSETQ. Trimming removed 3 bases at V and 1 base at J, with 10 bases between. The CDR3 protein is CASSSRTENTEAFF. The CDR3 region has the DNA TGCGCCAGCAGCTCTAGGACTGAGAACACTGAAGCTTTCTTT.

The chain has TRBV10-2 and TRBJ2-1, with 11 bases identical to TRBD2. The CDR3 is 18 amino acids. Germline assignment: CDR1 WSHSY and CDR2 SAAADI. After removal of 6 bases from V and 4 bases from J, the junction contained 14 bases not matched to a gene. The CDR3 DNA reads as TGCGCCAGCAGCCTCTTTAGCGGGAGGGTCCCCCCTTACAATGAGCAGTTCTTC. It translates to CASSLFSGRVPPYNEQFF.

The CDR3: CASSAQGTYGYTF. DNA of the CDR3: TGTGCCAGCAGTGCGCAGGGTACCTATGGCTACACCTTC. The chain combines TRBV25-1 with TRBJ1-2, with D possibly TRBD1 on 5 matching bases. The ends were cut back, 4 bases at V and 4 bases at J, with 10 bases in the middle. The CDR3 sequence is 13 residues long. Germline loops: CDR1 MGHDK, CDR2 SYGVNS.

The rearrangement links TRBV6-1 to TRBJ2-2; 7 positions agree with TRBD2. The CDR3 totals 17 residues. CDR1 and CDR2 from the germline V gene are MNHNS and SASEGT. Trimming cost V 3 bases and J 3 bases; bases outside gene matches: 10. The CDR3 DNA follows: TGTGCCAGCAGTGAGGGTTTTAGACTAGCAGACACCGGGGAGCTGTTTTTT. Translating gives CASSEGFRLADTGELFF.

This chain uses TRBV3-1 (or the pseudogene TRBV3-2) with TRBJ2-1, with D maybe TRBD2 (6 bases). This CDR3 is 16 amino acids long. Trimming left V 3 bases short and J 9 bases short, with 21 bases between. From germline, CDR1 is LGHDT and CDR2 YNNKEL (reference sequence). Here the CDR3 DNA reads TGTGCCAGCAGCCATTGGGGGACTTCGGGTATTAGTGAGCAGTTCTTC. Amino acids: CASSHWGTSGISEQFF.

V is TRBV6-2 or TRBV6-3 and J is TRBJ2-1; possible D gene TRBD2, 5 bases. The CDR3 has 14 amino acids. Between the trimmed V and J ends, which lost 6 bases and 4 bases, there was a span of 13 bases. Germline V lookup: CDR1 MNHEY, CDR2 SVGEGT. The CDR3 region is CASSPPDLYNEQFF. CDR3 DNA sequence: TGTGCCAGCAGCCCACCGGACTTATACAATGAGCAGTTCTTC.

This clone came up many times. The chain combines TRBV6-1 with TRBJ2-7; 7 bases map to TRBD2. CDR3 length: 15 residues. The germline gives CDR1 MNHNS, CDR2 SASEGT. Losses at the gene ends were 1 base for V and 11 bases for J; bases not matched to a gene: 14. The CDR3 sequence: CASSEGFGRAGEEYF. The CDR3 DNA reads TGTGCCAGCAGTGAAGGGTTTGGCAGGGCGGGAGAGGAGTACTTC.

The gene calls are TRBV5-1 and TRBJ2-1, with TRBD1 matching over 8 bases. From germline, CDR1 is SGHRS and CDR2 YFSETQ. The CDR3 contains 15 residues. The V gene end was trimmed by 2 bases and the J gene end by 5 bases; junction bases not matched to a gene: 6. The CDR3 DNA follows: TGCGCCAGCAGCTTAGGGGACAGGACTAACAATGAGCAGTTCTTC. Translation: CASSLGDRTNNEQFF.

V usage is TRBV5-1 and J usage is TRBJ1-1, with D uncertain. Germline V CDR1 and CDR2: SGHRS, YFSETQ. CDR3 length: 14 amino acids. V was clipped by 0 bases and J by 1 base, with 7 bases between them. The CDR3, as DNA: TGCGCCAGCAGCTTGGTGCGGGGGAACACTGAAGCTTTCTTT. It codes for CASSLVRGNTEAFF.

The V call is TRBV6-5, the J call TRBJ1-6, with D unresolved. The CDR3 runs 12 residues. The germline gives CDR1 MNHEY, CDR2 SVGAGI. V was shortened by 6 bases and J by 10 bases, with 10 bases between the two germline ends. The CDR3 region is CASRGRPSPLHF. Here the CDR3 DNA reads TGTGCCAGCAGGGGCAGGCCCTCACCCCTCCACTTT.

The gene calls are TRBV6-5 and TRBJ2-7; D unresolved. Germline lookup yields CDR1 MNHEY and CDR2 SVGAGI. V was clipped by 0 bases and J by 3 bases, with 15 bases between them. This CDR3 region has 16 residues. CDR3 loop: CASSYSTGQTSYEQYF. DNA for the CDR3: TGTGCCAGCAGTTACTCGACCGGTCAGACAAGCTACGAGCAGTACTTC.

The chain has TRBV19 and TRBJ1-3; no reliable D call. CDR1 and CDR2 from the germline V gene are LNHDA and SQIVND (reference sequence). CDR3 size: 14 residues. Trimming removed 9 bases at V and 0 bases at J, with 12 bases between. The CDR3 reads CASRTLSSGNTIYF. The CDR3 coding sequence is TGTGCCAGCCGGACTCTAAGCTCTGGAAACACCATATATTTT.

The chain links TRBV5-6 to TRBJ1-4, with D perhaps TRBD1 (5 bases). Germline V CDR1 and CDR2: SGHDT, YYEEEE. Trimming took 1 base from V and 7 from J, leaving 8 bases between them. The CDR3 runs to 13 residues. The CDR3 DNA reads as TGTGCCAGCAGCTTGTGGCAGGGTGAAAAACTGTTTTTT. Protein product: CASSLWQGEKLFF.